This T cell receptor (beta chain) was obtained from a study of T-cell memory formation after mild COVID-19. The CDR3 covers 14 residues. Trimming removed 7 bases at V and 1 base at J, with 10 bases between. TCRdb used MiXCR to reprocess the 5' RACE reads, holding one entry per CDR3 protein. The sample gives around 180,000 distinct CDR3 sequences, 18% of which show up once; roughly 3.9% is in the top ten. This chain joins TRBV23-1 and TRBJ2-2; D is ambiguous. TRBV23-1 is placed among ORFs of uncertain function. The receptor was derived from a man younger than 35 who had mild COVID-19 (a few samples of this study predate the infection). Cell type and time point are not known. The source material was PBMCs or a T cell subset sorted from them (not recorded which). CDR3 residues: CASTQSKNTGELFF. CDR3 coding DNA: TGCGCCAGCACCCAATCTAAGAACACCGGGGAGCTGTTTTTT.